This TCR beta chain was sequenced in a study of cytomegalovirus exposure and HLA in healthy donors. The PCR contained 60 Vbeta and 13 Jbeta primers. Using immunoSEQ multiplex PCR, the repertoire was profiled, and TCRdb retains in-frame clones only, with some absent. The top ten hold over 2.5% of the sample, which has 150,000 to 200,000 clones, around 75% seen once. Looked up from germline, CDR1 is KGHSH and CDR2 is LQKENI. CDR3 length: 15 residues. V lost 3 bases, J lost 6 bases, and 6 bases stayed unmatched. Source material: PBMCs. This clonotype was obtained from a male donor in good health and CMV-seronegative. This sequence joins TRBV18 and TRBJ2-2, with 8 bases identical to TRBD1. For the CDR3, the DNA is TGTGCCAGCTCACCCCGGACAGGGAGCGCCGGGGAGCTGTTTTTT. As protein: CASSPRTGSAGELFF.